The T cell receptor (beta chain) under discussion was sequenced for a study of blood T cell repertoires in COVID-19. Overall study context: COVID-19 samples from acute and convalescent phases originated in the United States, Italy and Spain. In each case, the material was cDNA or gDNA derived from T cells, B-cell-depleted T cells, or PBMCs.

Original methodology: Using reference gene primer amplification, nucleated cell counts were estimated. The repertoire was sequenced with immunoSEQ multiplex PCR; TCRdb's copy has only in-frame clones and lacks some. V, J and clone size are those of that table, while D and trimming were read from the DNA. The table records approximately 430,000 clones, just over 85% of them present only once. CDR3 size: 12 residues. Germline CDR1 LNHDA, CDR2 SQIVND (reference sequence). V was cut by 3 bases and J by 4 bases, with 5 bases left in between. The chain couples TRBV19 to TRBJ2-3; no definite D call. Sequencing was done on a sample of peripheral blood. The source is a woman aged 30 to 39 with active or convalescent COVID-19. Here the CDR3 reads CASSIRSDTQYF. CDR3 coding DNA: TGTGCCAGTAGTATCCGGTCAGATACGCAGTATTTT.